This T cell receptor beta chain was recorded in a study of identical twins listed by TCRdb under 2016. Study-wide context: To test whether fetal clonotypes persist, the study used deep sequencing on TCR alpha and beta repertoires from monozygotic twins, unrelated adults of various ages, and cord blood. Replicate twin experiments were performed at different times using different library preparation protocols to rule out contamination. Here is what the overall study found, with its caveats: In monozygotic twins, recombination models systematically underestimated out-of-frame TCR alpha sharing, but the models matched the sharing seen between unrelated individuals. Abundant cord blood beta clonotypes carried fewer insertions; young adult naive repertoires showed a weaker similar trend, while memory repertoires showed none. Because the same donors could not be followed over many years, the conclusions relied on cross-sectional statistical analysis. Compared with coincidental sharing between unrelated individuals, out-of-frame TCR alpha sequences shared between twins had an excess of sequences with low generation probability. Zero-insertion analyses could be partly confounded by invariant T cells such as MAIT and iNKT, though diverse VJ usage argued against such confounding for most clonotypes. A weaker excess of twin sharing was found in beta out-of-frame sequences because the signal-to-noise ratio was lowered by fewer shared sequences.

The receptor library was made with 5' RACE. These reads were obtained on an Illumina HiSeq 2000. A universal primer binding site was added through template switching, and the final cDNA carried a unique molecular identifier so that TCR cDNA molecules could be counted accurately. Specific primers in the conserved constant-segment region were used to synthesize first-strand cDNA for the TCR alpha and beta chains. Each cDNA library was double barcoded, with a SMART-Mk sample barcode plus Illumina barcodes, to control for contamination. TruSeq adapter sequences along with Illumina sample barcodes were introduced in two successive PCR steps. Sequencing of the TCR alpha and beta cDNA libraries was done on the Illumina HiSeq platform using custom primers. Per the original workflow: MiGEC processed the raw reads to extract unique molecular identifiers, while MiXCR was used to determine the CDR3 positions. Recombination models were inferred per individual with the repgenHMM and IGoR tools using an EM algorithm. Shared clonotypes were analyzed with the tcR package in R, and sharing was normalized by the product of cloneset sizes. To study raw recombination free of thymic and clonal selection effects, out-of-frame nonproductive sequences were analyzed. TCRdb took the public reads, trimmed them with fastp at Q25, ran MiXCR for clone calling and kept in-frame beta chains. Rows with a matching CDR3 protein are joined into one entry that keeps the most common DNA and genes. V and J calls and clone size were set by TCRdb, not the authors. Counted in this sample were just over 500,000 distinct CDR3 sequences; 20% to 25% of them appeared once. The leading ten clones occupy around 0.9% of the sample.

This clonotype was found many times. Its specific antigen is unknown. No base-level quality is on record; no much larger clone is a single base apart. Every donor in the study was a healthy Caucasian. The twin cohort comprised three pairs of female monozygotic twins, all aged about 18 to 29 years. Positive isolation kits from Invitrogen were used to isolate the CD4+ and CD8+ T cell populations. CDR1 and CDR2 were assigned from the germline V gene as MNHEY and SVGAGI. Trimming takes 2 bases from V and 6 bases from J, and the germline ends sit 3 bases apart. Including cysteine and phenylalanine, the CDR3 has 11 amino acids. This entry keeps only the CDR3 DNA: 33 bases, framed from base 1. This same sample was also part of a study on T cells expressing NK-cell markers. The second study's authors report: Fewer than ten donors provided sorted CD3+CD56+NKG2C+, CD3+CD56+NKG2C- and CD3+CD56-NKG2C+ T-cell subsets, whose TCR beta-chain repertoires were profiled. Among the eight sequenced donors, only one was HCMV-seronegative, while the other seven were HCMV-seropositive. In several experiments an anti-gammadeltaTCR antibody was added to restrict sorting to alphabetaTCR-expressing T cells. In six donors, the dominant CD3+CD56+NKG2C+ clonotypes ranked among the top 10 CD8+ clonotypes, making up about 1.0-7.5% of CD8+ T cells. Those dominant clonotypes were again the most abundant among CD3+CD56-NKG2C+ cells in four donors, at about 28.3-60.1%. Whether the expanded NKG2C-expressing T cell clones were specific for HCMV antigens remained unclear. All eight donors whose samples were sequenced were randomly selected healthy volunteers, three of them men and five women. HCMV-specific IgG was detected in serum with a commercial ELISA kit to determine HCMV serostatus. MIGEC handled demultiplexing of the reads and grouping by UMI, while MiTCR was used to assemble and quantify clonotypes. To exclude erroneous sequences, only TCR cDNA sequences supported by at least two reads were retained. The tcR package was used for downstream repertoire analysis, and clonotypes were matched between fractions using CDR3 nucleotide sequence together with V segment. VDJmatch was used to annotate antigen specificity against VDJdb, with one amino acid substitution allowed in CDR3.

The sample taken for sequencing was CD4+ T cells sorted from blood. The chain was built from TRBV6-5 and TRBJ2-3; the D gene cannot be resolved reliably. The clonotype originates from a woman aged 18-35 years in good health. The sequence in DNA is TGTGCCAGCAGTTACGGCGATACGCAGTATTTT. Translated, it reads CASSYGDTQYF.